Listed here are 11 T cell receptor beta chains from one sample, sequenced in a study of Graves' ophthalmopathy and Graves' hyperthyroidism. RNA transcripts provided the template for amplifying TCR beta CDR3 regions. First-round RT-PCR used HTBI primers; second-round multiplex PCR followed. A single record per CDR3 protein comes from TCRdb applying MiXCR to the multiplex PCR reads. The profile covers hundreds of thousands of distinct CDR3 sequences, with roughly 50% appearing a single time and roughly 45% taken by the ten largest. Sequenced sample: peripheral blood. These receptors were collected from an adult man with Graves' ophthalmopathy.

The chain uses TRBV12-3 or TRBV12-4 and TRBJ2-5; 10 nucleotides line up with TRBD1. This CDR3 region has 15 residues. V gave up 3 bases and J gave up 5 bases; unmatched junction bases: 6. The CDR3 region has the DNA TGTGCCAGCAGTTTGCGACAGGGGGCTGGTGAGACCCAGTACTTC. It yields the protein CASSLRQGAGETQYF.

The genes are TRBV9 and TRBJ2-2, with 12 positions matching TRBD2. Per the germline V gene, CDR1 is SGDLS and CDR2 is YYNGEE. This CDR3 has 16 amino acids. After removal of 3 bases from V and 1 base from J, the junction contained 1 base not matched to a gene. This chain's CDR3 is CASSGLAGENTGELFF. DNA of the CDR3: TGTGCCAGCAGCGGACTAGCGGGGGAGAACACCGGGGAGCTGTTTTTT.

The V call is TRBV12-3 or TRBV12-4, the J call TRBJ2-7; D not resolved. V was shortened by 5 bases and J by 2 bases, with 7 bases between the two germline ends. This CDR3 is 12 amino acids long. This CDR3 is CASSGMPYEQYF. In DNA, the CDR3 is TGTGCCAGCAGTGGAATGCCCTACGAGCAGTACTTC.

The genes are TRBV7-9 and TRBJ2-3; 8 bases map to TRBD1. Germline-derived CDR1 and CDR2 are SEHNR and FQNEAQ (reference sequence). The CDR3 is 15 residues long. V shed 4 bases and J 4 bases; nucleotides not matched to a gene: 7. The CDR3 protein is CASSSGQGRADTQYF. In nucleotides, the CDR3 is TGTGCCAGCAGCTCCGGACAGGGCAGGGCAGATACGCAGTATTTT. The variable domain in full, with the rest retrieved from reference TRBV7-9 and TRBJ2-3, is DTGVSQNPRHKITKRGQNVTFRCDPISEHNRLYWYRQTLGQGPEFLTYFQNEAQLEKSRLLSDRFSAERPKGSFSTLEIQRTEQGDSAMYLCASSSGQGRADTQYFGPGTRLTVL.

The chain is built from TRBV7-4 and TRBJ2-5; D is uncertain. The germline V and J ends were trimmed by 3 bases and 0 bases, with 14 bases remaining between them. The CDR3 runs to 16 residues. Germline assignment: CDR1 SGHVT and CDR2 SQSDAQ. This CDR3 is CASSFRPPCDQETQYF. The DNA for the CDR3 is TGTGCCAGCAGCTTTAGGCCCCCTTGCGACCAAGAGACCCAGTACTTC.

V gene TRBV20-1 combines with J gene TRBJ1-1, with 7 positions matching TRBD1. The CDR3 contains 15 residues. From germline, CDR1 is DFQATT and CDR2 SNEGSKA (reference sequence). Unmatched junction bases numbered 12, after V lost 6 bases and J lost 2 bases. The CDR3 DNA reads TGCAGTGCCATTAATGGGGACAGCATTAACACTGAAGCTTTCTTT. Translation: CSAINGDSINTEAFF.

This clonotype came up many times. The genes are TRBV24-1 and TRBJ1-6; D gene ambiguous. The CDR3 consists of 12 residues. Between the trimmed V and J ends, which lost 6 bases and 7 bases, there was a span of 6 bases. Germline-derived CDR1 and CDR2 are KGHDR and SFDVKD. The DNA of the CDR3 is TGTGCCACCAGTTCAACCAATTCACCCCTCCACTTT. It codes for CATSSTNSPLHF.

This clonotype was counted a few times. The chain has TRBV9 and TRBJ2-5, with D possibly TRBD1 on 6 matching bases. V dropped 4 bases and J dropped 2 bases, with 12 bases sitting between them. This CDR3 comprises 14 residues. The V gene's germline CDR1 is SGDLS and CDR2 YYNGEE. CDR3 region: CASSQGGQQETQYF. In DNA, the CDR3 is TGTGCCAGCAGCCAGGGCGGACAGCAAGAGACCCAGTACTTC.

The chain combines TRBV12-3 or TRBV12-4 with TRBJ1-3; TRBD1 is a possible D gene (5 bases). V lost 5 bases, J lost 3 bases, and 14 bases lay in between. The CDR3 loop spans 15 amino acids. DNA of the CDR3: TGTGCCAGCAGTAGATCTGGGACGGTTGGAAACACCATATATTTT. This sequence encodes CASSRSGTVGNTIYF.

The chain joins TRBV7-2 to TRBJ1-1; no clear D. From germline, CDR1 is SGHTA and CDR2 FQGNSA. Trimming shortened V by 3 bases and J by 4 bases, and 12 bases separated the two germline ends. There are 14 residues in the CDR3. The CDR3 sequence is CASSLVGFSTEAFF. CDR3 nucleotide sequence: TGTGCCAGCAGCTTGGTCGGGTTCTCCACTGAAGCTTTCTTT.

This clonotype has a handful of counts. The chain joins TRBV9 to TRBJ2-7, with TRBD1 matching over 8 bases. This CDR3 contains 15 residues. CDR1 is SGDLS and CDR2 is YYNGEE in the germline V gene. J lost 4 bases, V lost 3 bases, and 9 bases had no gene match. CDR3 protein: CASSASPGTGYEQYF. The CDR3 DNA reads TGTGCCAGCAGCGCAAGTCCCGGGACAGGTTACGAGCAGTACTTC.